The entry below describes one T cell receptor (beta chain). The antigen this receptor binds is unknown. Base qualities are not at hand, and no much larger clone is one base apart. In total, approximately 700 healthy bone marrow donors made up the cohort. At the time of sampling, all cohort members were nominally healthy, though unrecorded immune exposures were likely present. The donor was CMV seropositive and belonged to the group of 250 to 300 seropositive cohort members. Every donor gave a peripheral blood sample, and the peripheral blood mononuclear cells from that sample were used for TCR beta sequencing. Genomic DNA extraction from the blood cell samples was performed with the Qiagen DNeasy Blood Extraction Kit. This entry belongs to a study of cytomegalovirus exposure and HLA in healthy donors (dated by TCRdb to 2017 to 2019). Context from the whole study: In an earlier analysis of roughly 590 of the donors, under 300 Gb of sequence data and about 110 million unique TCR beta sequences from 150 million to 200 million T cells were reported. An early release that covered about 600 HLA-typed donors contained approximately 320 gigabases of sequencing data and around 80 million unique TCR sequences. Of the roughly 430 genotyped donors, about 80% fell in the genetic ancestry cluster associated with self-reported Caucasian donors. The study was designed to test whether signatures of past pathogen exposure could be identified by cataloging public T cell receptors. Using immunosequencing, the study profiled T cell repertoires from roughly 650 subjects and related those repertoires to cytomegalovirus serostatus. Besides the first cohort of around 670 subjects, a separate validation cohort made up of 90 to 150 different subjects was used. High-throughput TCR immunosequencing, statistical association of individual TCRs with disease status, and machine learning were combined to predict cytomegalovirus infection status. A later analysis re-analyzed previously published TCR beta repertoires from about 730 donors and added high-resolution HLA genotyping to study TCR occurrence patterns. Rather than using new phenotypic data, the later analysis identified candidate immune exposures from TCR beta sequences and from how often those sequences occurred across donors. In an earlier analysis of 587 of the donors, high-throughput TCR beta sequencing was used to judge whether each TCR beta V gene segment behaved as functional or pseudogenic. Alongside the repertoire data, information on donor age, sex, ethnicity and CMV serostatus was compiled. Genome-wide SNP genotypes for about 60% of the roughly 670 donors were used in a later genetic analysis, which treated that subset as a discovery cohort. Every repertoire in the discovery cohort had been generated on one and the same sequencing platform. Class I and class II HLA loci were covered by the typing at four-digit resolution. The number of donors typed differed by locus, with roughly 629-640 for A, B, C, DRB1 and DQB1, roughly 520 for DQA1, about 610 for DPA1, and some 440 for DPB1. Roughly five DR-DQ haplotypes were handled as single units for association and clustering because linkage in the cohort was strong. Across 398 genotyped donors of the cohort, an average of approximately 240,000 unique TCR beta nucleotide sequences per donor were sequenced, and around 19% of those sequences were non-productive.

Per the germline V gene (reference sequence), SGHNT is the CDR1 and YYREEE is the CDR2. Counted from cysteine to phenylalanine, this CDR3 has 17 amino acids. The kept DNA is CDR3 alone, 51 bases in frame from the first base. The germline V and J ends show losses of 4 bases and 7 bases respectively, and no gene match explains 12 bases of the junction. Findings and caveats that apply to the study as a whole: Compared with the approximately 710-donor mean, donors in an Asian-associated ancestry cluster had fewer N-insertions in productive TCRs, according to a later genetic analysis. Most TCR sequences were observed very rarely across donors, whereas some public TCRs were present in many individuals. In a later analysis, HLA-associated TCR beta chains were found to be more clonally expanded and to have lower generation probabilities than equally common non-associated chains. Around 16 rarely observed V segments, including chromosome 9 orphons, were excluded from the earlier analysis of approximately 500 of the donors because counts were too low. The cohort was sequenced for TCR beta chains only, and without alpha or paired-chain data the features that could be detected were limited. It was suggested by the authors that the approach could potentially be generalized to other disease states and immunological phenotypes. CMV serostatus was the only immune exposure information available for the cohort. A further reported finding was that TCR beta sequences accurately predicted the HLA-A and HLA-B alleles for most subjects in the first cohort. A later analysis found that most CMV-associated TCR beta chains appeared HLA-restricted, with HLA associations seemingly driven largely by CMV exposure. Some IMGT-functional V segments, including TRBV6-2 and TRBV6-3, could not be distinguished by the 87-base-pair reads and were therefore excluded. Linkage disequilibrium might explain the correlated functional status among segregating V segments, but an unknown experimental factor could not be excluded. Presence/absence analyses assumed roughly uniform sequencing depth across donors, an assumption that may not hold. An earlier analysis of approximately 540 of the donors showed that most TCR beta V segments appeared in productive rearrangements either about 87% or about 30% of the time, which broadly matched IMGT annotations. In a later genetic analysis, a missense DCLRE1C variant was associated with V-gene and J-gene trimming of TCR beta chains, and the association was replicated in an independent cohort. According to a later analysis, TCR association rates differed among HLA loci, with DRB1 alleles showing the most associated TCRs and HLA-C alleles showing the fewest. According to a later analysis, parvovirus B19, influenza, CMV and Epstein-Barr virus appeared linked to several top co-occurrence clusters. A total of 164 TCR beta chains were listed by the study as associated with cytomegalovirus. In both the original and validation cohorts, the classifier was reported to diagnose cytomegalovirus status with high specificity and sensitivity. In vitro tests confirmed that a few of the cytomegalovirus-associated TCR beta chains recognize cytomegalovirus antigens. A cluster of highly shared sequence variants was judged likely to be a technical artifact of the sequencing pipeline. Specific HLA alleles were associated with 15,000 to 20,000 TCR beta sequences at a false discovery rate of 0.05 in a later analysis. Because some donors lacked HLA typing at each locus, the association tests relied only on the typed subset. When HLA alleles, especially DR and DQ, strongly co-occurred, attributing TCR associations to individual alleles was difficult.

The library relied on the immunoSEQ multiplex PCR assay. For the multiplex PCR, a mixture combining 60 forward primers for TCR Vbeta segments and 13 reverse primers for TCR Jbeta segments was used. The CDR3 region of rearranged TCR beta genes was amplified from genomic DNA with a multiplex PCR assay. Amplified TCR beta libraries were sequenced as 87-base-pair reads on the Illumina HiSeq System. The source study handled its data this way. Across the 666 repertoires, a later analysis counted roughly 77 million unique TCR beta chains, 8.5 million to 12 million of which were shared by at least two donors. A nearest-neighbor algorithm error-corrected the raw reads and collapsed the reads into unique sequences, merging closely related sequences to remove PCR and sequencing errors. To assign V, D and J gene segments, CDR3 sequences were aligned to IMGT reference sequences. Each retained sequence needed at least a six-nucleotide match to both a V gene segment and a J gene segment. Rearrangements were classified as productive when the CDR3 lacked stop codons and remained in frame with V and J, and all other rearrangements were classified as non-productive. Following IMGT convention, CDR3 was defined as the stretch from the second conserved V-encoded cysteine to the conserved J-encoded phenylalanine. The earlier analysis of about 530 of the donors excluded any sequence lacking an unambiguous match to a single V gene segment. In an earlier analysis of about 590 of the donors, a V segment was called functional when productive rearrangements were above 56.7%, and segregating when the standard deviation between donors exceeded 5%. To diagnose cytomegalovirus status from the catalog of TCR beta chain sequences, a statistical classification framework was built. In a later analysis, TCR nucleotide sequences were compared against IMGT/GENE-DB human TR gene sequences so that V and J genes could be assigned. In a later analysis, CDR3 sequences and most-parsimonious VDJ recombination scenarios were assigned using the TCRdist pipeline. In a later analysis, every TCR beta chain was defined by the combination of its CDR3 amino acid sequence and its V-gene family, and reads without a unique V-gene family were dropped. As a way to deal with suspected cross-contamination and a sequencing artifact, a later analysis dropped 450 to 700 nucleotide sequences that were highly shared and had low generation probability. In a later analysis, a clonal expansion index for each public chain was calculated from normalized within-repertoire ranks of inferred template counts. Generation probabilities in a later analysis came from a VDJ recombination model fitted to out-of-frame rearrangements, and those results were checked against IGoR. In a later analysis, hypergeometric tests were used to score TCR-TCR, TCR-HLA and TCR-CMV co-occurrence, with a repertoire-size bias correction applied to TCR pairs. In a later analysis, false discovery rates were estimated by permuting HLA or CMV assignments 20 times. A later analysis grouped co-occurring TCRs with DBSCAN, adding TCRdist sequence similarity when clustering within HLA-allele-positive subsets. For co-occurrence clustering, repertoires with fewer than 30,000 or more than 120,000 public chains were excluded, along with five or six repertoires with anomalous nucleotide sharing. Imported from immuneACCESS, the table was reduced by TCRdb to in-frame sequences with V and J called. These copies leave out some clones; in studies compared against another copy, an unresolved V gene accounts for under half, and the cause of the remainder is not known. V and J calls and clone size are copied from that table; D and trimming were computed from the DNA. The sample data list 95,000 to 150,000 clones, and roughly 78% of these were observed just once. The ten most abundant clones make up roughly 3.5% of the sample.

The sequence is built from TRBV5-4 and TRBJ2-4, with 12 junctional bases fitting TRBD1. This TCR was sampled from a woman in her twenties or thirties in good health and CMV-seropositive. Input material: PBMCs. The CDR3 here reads CASSLGTGGAVANIQYF. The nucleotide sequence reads TGTGCCAGCAGCCTAGGGACAGGGGGCGCGGTTGCGAACATTCAGTACTTC.